This TCR beta chain was obtained from a study of blood T cell repertoires in COVID-19. Whole-study context: Material from acute and convalescent COVID-19 was sourced from the United States, Italy and Spain. The cDNA or gDNA used as material had been derived from T cells, B-cell-depleted T cells, or PBMCs.

The CDR3 covers 14 residues. Germline CDR1 reads MGHRA; CDR2 reads YSYEKL. Germline trimming cut 9 bases from V and 8 bases from J; bases unmatched to any gene: 10. Repertoires were generated with immunoSEQ multiplex PCR, while TCRdb's copy carries only in-frame clones and drops some. This sample has about 110,000 clones, with less than 85% found just once. Sequences were obtained from peripheral blood. The TCR sequence derives from a woman in her thirties or forties with acute or convalescent COVID-19. This chain links TRBV4-1 with TRBJ1-4, with 9 bases lining up with TRBD1. CDR3 in amino acids: CASYGRDREEKLFF. The CDR3 DNA follows: TGCGCCAGTTATGGCCGGGACAGGGAAGAAAAACTGTTTTTT.